The entry that follows covers one T cell receptor beta chain sequence. CDR3 length equals 13 residues. V lost 0 bases, J lost 9 bases, and 2 bases stayed unmatched. Looked up from germline, CDR1 is MGHDK and CDR2 is SYGVNS. Libraries were prepared by immunoSEQ multiplex PCR; TCRdb keeps only in-frame clonotypes and omits some of them. Here the sample spans about 2.1 million clones, 93% being singletons. This sample stems from a study of shared clonotypes between healthy human individuals. Naive CD8 populations comprised CD45RO-negative cells positively selected for CCR7, excluding terminally differentiated effector memory CD45RA+ cells.

V and J are TRBV25-1 and TRBJ2-1; 7 bases line up with TRBD1. The source of this sequence is a man between 18 and 29 years old in good health. Some clones in this sample may be carry-over from other donors' samples. Sequenced: naive CD8+ T cells from PBMCs. The DNA for the CDR3 is TGTGCCAGCAGTGAATACGGACAGGCTGAGCAGTTCTTC. As protein: CASSEYGQAEQFF.